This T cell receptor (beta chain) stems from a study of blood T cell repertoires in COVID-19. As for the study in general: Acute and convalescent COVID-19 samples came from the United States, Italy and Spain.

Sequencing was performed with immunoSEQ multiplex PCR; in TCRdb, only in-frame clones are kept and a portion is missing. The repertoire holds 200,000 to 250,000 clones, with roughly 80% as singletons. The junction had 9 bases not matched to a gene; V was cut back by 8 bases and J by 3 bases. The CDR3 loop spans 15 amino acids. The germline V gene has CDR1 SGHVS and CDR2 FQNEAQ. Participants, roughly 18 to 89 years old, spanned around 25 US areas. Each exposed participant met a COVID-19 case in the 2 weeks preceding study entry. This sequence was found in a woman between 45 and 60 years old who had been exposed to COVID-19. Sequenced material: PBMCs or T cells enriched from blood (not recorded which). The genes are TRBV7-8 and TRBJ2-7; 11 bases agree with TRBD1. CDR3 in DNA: TGTGCCAGCGGGACAGGGGGAAGTTCGTTCTACGAGCAGTACTTC. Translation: CASGTGGSSFYEQYF.